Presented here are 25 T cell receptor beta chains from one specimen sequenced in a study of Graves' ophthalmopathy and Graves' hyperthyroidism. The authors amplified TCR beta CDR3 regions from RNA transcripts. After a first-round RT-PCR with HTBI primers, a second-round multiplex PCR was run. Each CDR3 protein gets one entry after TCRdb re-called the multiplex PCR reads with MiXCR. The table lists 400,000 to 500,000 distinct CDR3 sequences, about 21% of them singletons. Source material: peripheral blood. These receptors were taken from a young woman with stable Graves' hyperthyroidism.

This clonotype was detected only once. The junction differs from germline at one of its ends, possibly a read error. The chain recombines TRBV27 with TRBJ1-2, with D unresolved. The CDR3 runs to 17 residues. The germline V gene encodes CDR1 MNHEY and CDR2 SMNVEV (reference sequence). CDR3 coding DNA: TGTGCCAGCAGTGAAAGAAACACAGACCTAGCTAACTATGGCTACGCCTTC. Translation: CASSERNTDLANYGYAF.

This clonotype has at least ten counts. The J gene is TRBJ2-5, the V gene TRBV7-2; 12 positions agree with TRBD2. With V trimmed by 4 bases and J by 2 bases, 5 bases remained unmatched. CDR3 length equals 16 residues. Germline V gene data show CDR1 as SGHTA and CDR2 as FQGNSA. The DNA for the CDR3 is TGTGCCAGCAGCTCTCTAGCGGGAGGGGGTCAAGAGACCCAGTACTTC. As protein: CASSSLAGGGQETQYF.

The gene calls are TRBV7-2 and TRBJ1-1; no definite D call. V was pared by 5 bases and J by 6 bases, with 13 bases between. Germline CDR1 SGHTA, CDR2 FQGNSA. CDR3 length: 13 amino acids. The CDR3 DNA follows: TGTGCCAGCAGCCTTATGGTGGGGTCTGAAGCTTTCTTT. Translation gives CASSLMVGSEAFF.

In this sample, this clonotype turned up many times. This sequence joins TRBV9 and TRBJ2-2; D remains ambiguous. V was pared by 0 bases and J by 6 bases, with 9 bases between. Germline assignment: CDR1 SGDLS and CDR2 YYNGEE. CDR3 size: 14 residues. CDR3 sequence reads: CASSVGLSPGELFF. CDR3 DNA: TGTGCCAGCAGCGTAGGACTTAGTCCCGGGGAGCTGTTTTTT.

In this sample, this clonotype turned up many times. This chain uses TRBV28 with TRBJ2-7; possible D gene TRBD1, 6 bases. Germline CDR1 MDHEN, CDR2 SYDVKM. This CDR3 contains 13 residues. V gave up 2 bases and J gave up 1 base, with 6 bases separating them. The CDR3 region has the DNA TGTGCCAGCAGTTTAACAGGGTCCTACGAGCAGTACTTC. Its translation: CASSLTGSYEQYF.

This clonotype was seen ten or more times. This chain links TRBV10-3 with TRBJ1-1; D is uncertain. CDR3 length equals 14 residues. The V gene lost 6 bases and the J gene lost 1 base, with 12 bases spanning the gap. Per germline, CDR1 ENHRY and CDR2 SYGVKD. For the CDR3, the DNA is TGTGCCATCAGAGGCGACCAGAGGAACACTGAAGCTTTCTTT. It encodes CAIRGDQRNTEAFF.

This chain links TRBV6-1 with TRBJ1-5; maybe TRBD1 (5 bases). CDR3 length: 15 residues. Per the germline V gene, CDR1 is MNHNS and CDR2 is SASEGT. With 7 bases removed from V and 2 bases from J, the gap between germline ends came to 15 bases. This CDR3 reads CASTPGGVGNQPQHF. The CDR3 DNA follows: TGTGCCAGCACACCTGGAGGGGTGGGCAATCAGCCCCAGCATTTT.

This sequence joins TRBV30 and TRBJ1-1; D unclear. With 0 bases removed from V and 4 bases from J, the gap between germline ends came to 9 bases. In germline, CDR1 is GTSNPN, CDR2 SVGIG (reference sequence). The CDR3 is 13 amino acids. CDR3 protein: CAWSVSGSTEAFF. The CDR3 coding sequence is TGTGCCTGGAGTGTAAGTGGTAGCACTGAAGCTTTCTTT.

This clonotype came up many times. CDR3 sequence reads: CSARDRPFGYTF. In DNA form, the CDR3 reads TGCAGTGCTAGAGATCGACCCTTCGGCTACACCTTC. V gene TRBV20-1 combines with J gene TRBJ1-2; D is unresolved. Germline V gives CDR1 DFQATT, CDR2 SNEGSKA (reference sequence). V shed 0 bases and J shed 8 bases, with 10 bases lying between them. The CDR3 is made up of 12 amino acids.

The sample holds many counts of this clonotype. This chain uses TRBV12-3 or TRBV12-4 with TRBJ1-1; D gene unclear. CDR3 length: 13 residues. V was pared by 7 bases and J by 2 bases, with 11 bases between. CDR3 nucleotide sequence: TGTGCCAGCAAAAGGACGGACAACACTGAAGCTTTCTTT. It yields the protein CASKRTDNTEAFF.

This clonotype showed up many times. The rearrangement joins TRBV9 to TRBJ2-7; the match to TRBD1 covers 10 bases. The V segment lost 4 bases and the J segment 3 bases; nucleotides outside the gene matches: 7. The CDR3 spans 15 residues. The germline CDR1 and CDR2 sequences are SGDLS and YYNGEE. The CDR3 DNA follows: TGTGCCAGCAGCCCCAGGGGACAGGGGATCTACGAGCAGTACTTC. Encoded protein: CASSPRGQGIYEQYF.

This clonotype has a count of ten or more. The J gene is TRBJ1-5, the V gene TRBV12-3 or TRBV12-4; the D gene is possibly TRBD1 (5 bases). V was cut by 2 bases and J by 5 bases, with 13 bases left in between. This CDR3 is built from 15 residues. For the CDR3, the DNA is TGTGCCAGCAGTTTATCAAGGGGCATAGATCAGCCCCAGCATTTT. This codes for CASSLSRGIDQPQHF.

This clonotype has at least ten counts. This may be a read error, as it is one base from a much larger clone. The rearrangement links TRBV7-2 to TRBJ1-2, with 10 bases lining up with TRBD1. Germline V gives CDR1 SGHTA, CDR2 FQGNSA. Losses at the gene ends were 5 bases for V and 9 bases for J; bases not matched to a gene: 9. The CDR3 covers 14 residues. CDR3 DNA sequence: TGTGCCAGCAGCCTCGACAGGGGGCCTCGTAGCTACACCTTC. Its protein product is CASSLDRGPRSYTF.

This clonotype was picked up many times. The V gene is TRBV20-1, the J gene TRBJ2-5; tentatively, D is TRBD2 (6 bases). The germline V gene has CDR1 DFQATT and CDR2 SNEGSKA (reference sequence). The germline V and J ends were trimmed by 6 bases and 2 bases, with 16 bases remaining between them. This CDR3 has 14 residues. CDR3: CSARRDSGQETQYF. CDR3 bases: TGCAGTGCCCGAAGGGATAGCGGACAAGAGACCCAGTACTTC.

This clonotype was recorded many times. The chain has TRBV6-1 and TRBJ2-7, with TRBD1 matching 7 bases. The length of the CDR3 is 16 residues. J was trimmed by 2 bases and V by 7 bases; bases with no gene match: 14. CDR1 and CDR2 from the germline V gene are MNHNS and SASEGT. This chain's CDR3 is CASTSQGQRLTYEQYF. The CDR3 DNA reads TGTGCCAGCACCTCCCAGGGACAGCGATTAACCTACGAGCAGTACTTC.

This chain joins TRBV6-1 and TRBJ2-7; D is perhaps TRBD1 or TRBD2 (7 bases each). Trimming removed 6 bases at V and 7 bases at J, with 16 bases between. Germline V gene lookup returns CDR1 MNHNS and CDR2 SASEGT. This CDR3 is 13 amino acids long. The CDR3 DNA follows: TGTGCCAGCAGGTCCGGGACAGCGGGGGAGCAGTACTTC. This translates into CASRSGTAGEQYF.

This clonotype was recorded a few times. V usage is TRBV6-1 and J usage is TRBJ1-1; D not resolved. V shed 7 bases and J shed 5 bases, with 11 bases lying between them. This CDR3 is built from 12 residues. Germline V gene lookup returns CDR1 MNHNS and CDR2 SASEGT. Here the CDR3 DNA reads TGTGCCAGCATCAACCCGGGGACTGAAGCTTTCTTT. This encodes CASINPGTEAFF.

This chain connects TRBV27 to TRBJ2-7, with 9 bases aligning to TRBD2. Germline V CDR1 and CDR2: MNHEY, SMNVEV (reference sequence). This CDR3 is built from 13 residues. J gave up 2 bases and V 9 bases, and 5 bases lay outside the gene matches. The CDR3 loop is CASRSSGAYEQYF. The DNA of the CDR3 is TGTGCCAGTAGATCTAGCGGGGCCTACGAGCAGTACTTC.

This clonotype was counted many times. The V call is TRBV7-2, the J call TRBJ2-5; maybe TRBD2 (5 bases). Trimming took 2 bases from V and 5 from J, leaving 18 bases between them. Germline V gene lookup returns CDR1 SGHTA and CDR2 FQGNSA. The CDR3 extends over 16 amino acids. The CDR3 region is CASSLFLLGGKETQYF. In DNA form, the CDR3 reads TGTGCCAGCAGCTTATTCCTCCTCGGAGGAAAGGAGACCCAGTACTTC.

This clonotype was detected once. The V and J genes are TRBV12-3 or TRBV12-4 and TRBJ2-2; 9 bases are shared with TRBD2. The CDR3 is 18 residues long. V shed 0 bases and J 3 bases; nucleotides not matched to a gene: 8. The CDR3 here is CASSLAAVAGEDTGELFF. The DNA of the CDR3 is TGTGCCAGCAGTTTAGCGGCGGTAGCGGGAGAGGACACCGGGGAGCTGTTTTTT.

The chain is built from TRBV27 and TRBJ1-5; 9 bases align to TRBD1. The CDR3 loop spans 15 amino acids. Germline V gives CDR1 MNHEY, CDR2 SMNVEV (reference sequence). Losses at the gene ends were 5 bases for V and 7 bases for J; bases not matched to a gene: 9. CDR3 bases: TGTGCCAGCAGTGCTTCACAGGGGGCTGGACAGCCCCAGCATTTT. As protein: CASSASQGAGQPQHF.

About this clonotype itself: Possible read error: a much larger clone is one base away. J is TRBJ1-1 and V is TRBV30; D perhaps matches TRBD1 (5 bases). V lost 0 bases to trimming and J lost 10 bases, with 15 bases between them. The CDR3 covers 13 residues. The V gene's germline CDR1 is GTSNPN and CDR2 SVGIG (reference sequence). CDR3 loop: CAWSVHGALTAFF. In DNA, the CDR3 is TGTGCCTGGAGTGTACATGGGGCTCTGACAGCTTTCTTT.

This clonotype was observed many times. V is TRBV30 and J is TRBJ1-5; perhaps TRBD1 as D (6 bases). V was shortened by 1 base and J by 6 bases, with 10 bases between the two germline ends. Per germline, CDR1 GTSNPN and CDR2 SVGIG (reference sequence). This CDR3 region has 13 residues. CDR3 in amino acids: CAWSEQGRQPQHF. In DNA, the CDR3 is TGTGCCTGGAGTGAACAGGGACGTCAGCCCCAGCATTTT. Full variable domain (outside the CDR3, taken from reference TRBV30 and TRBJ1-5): SQTIHQWPATLVQPVGSPLSLECTVEGTSNPNLYWYRQAAGRGLQLLFYSVGIGQISSEVPQNLSASRPQDRQFILSSKKLLLSDSGFYLCAWSEQGRQPQHFGDGTRLSIL.

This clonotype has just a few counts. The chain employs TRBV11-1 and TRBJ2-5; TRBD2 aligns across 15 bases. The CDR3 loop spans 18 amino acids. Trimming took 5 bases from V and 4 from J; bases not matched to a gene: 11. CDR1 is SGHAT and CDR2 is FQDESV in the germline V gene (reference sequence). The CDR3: CASSPGLAGGPMRETQYF. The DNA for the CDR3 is TGTGCCAGCAGCCCCGGACTAGCGGGAGGGCCAATGAGAGAGACCCAGTACTTC. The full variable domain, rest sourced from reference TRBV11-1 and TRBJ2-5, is EAEVAQSPRYKITEKSQAVAFWCDPISGHATLYWYRQILGQGPELLVQFQDESVVDDSQLPKDRFSAERLKGVDSTLKIQPAELGDSAMYLCASSPGLAGGPMRETQYFGPGTRLLVL.

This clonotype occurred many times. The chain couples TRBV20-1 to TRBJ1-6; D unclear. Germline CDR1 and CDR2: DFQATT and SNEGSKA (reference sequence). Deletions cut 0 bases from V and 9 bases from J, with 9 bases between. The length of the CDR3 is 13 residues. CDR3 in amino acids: CSARDPGSSPLHF. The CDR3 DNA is TGCAGTGCTAGAGATCCGGGGAGTTCACCCCTCCACTTT.